Listed below are T cell receptor beta chains from one sample, sequenced in a study of regulatory T cells in long-lasting Graves disease. A single record per CDR3 protein comes from TCRdb applying MiXCR to the multiplex PCR reads. The table has around 500,000 distinct CDR3 sequences, around 15% seen once; the top ten hold just under 25%. This same sample was also part of a study on T cells in Graves' hyperthyroidism and ophthalmopathy.

The material sequenced was peripheral blood mononuclear cells (PBMCs), taken at new diagnosis, from a patient treated with antithyroid drugs. These receptors all come from a woman aged 40 to 65 with Graves disease. Each CDR3 is given with its conserved first and last residue. The D gene is left open where the match is weak. Size is stated for part of the rows, as once, few or many counts, or as a class when the clone is expanded.

clone size,J gene,D gene,V gene,CDR3 DNA,CDR3 protein
many,TRBJ1-2,-,TRBV27,TGTGCCAGCAGCTCCCGGACAGCCGCTAACTATGGCTACACCTTC,CASSSRTAANYGYTF
many,TRBJ2-3,-,TRBV6-5,TGTGCCAGCAGTTGGGCGCCAGAAACTACTAACGTCTATTTT,CASSWAPETTNVYF
few,TRBJ1-1,-,TRBV20-1,TGCAGTGCTACGGAGGGGTCCGTGAGCACTGAAGCTTTCTTT,CSATEGSVSTEAFF
-,TRBJ1-3,-,TRBV4-1,TGCGCCAGCAGCCAAGTCGGGACGGTTGGAAACACCATATATTTT,CASSQVGTVGNTIYF
many,TRBJ1-2,-,TRBV2,TGTGCCAGCAGTGCTTTCGGGACTCCCGGCGGCTACACCTTC,CASSAFGTPGGYTF
many,TRBJ2-1,TRBD1,TRBV7-6,TGTGCCAGCAGCTTCAGAGGGGACAGAAACAATGAGCAGTTCTTC,CASSFRGDRNNEQFF
many,TRBJ2-1,-,TRBV11-2,TGTGCCAGCAGCCTCTCCGGCGGGGGCGATTACAATGAGCAGTTCTTC,CASSLSGGGDYNEQFF
few,TRBJ1-4,-,TRBV7-9,TGTGCCAGCAGCTTAGCGGGAATTTCTGCTAATGAAAAACTGTTTTTT,CASSLAGISANEKLFF
many,TRBJ2-7,TRBD1,TRBV20-1,TGCAGTGCTAGAGGGGACAGCTCCTACGAGCAGTACTTC,CSARGDSSYEQYF
-,TRBJ2-5,TRBD2,TRBV18,TGTGCCAGCTCACTCCTTAGCGGGGTAGAGACCCAGTACTTC,CASSLLSGVETQYF
few,TRBJ1-2,-,TRBV2,-,CASSILGLSSGYTF
-,TRBJ1-2,-,TRBV7-9,TGTGCCAGCAGCCCGCCCCATCTCGCAGGCACCTTC,CASSPPHLAGTF
many,TRBJ2-3,-,TRBV28,TGTGCCAGCAGTCTCATACAGGGAGTAGGCACAGATACGCAGTATTTT,CASSLIQGVGTDTQYF
few,TRBJ1-5,-,TRBV19,TGTGCCAGTAGTATCCAGGGACCCAATCAGCCCCAGCATTTT,CASSIQGPNQPQHF
-,TRBJ2-5,TRBD2,TRBV11-2,TGTGCCAGCAGCTTAGGGACTAGCACGGAGACCCAGTACTTC,CASSLGTSTETQYF
many,TRBJ2-2,TRBD2,TRBV6-2/TRBV6-3,TGTGCCAGCATCTCCGGGGGAGCGGGAAACACCGGGGAGCTGTTTTTT,CASISGGAGNTGELFF
many,TRBJ1-1,-,TRBV5-1,TGCGCCAGCAGCTGGGGTCTGGACACTGAAGCTTTCTTT,CASSWGLDTEAFF
few,TRBJ2-7,-,TRBV28,TGTGCCAGCAGTTCCATCCTTTCCAGCCCAGTGGACGAGCAGTACTTC,CASSSILSSPVDEQYF
few,TRBJ2-2,TRBD1,TRBV5-1,TGCGCCAGCAGCCTCTCGGGACAGGGCCTCACCGGGGAGCTGTTTTTT,CASSLSGQGLTGELFF
once,TRBJ2-2,-,TRBV4-1,TGCGCCAGCAGCCAAGTTCGTACCCCAAGGACCTCGAACACCGGGGAGCTGTTTTTT,CASSQVRTPRTSNTGELFF
many,TRBJ2-5,TRBD2,TRBV2,TGTGCCAGCAGAGGCAGCGGGGTTAAGACCCAGTACTTC,CASRGSGVKTQYF
many,TRBJ1-2,-,TRBV7-9,TGTGCCAGCAGCTTAGCGCGGGGATACTATGGCTACACCTTC,CASSLARGYYGYTF
-,TRBJ2-2,TRBD1,TRBV7-3,TGTGCCAGCAGCCGTGGACAGGGGAAAAACACCGGGGAGCTGTTTTTT,CASSRGQGKNTGELFF
few,TRBJ1-3,-,TRBV2,TGTGCCAGCAGTGATAAGGGGACTCTAACCTCTGGAAACACCATATATTTT,CASSDKGTLTSGNTIYF
many,TRBJ1-3,-,TRBV3-1,TGTGCCAGCAGCCACACTTCTGACTCTGGAAACACCATATATTTT,CASSHTSDSGNTIYF
many,TRBJ2-5,-,TRBV12-3/TRBV12-4,TGTGCCAGCAGTTTAATCGGGGAGCAAGAGACCCAGTACTTC,CASSLIGEQETQYF
-,TRBJ1-6,TRBD1,TRBV12-3/TRBV12-4,TGTGCCAGCAGTTTCCGGGACAGGGGGCTCTTAGGGAGTTCACCCCTCCACTTT,CASSFRDRGLLGSSPLHF
-,TRBJ2-1,TRBD2,TRBV7-6,TGTGCCAGCAGCAAAGACGGGGGGGGAAATGAGCAGTTCTTC,CASSKDGGGNEQFF
many,TRBJ2-1,TRBD1,TRBV20-1,TGCAGTGCTAGGGGACAGGAAGACAACTCCTACAATGAGCAGTTCTTC,CSARGQEDNSYNEQFF
-,TRBJ1-3,-,TRBV28,TGTGCCAGCAGGGACAGTTCCCACTCTGGAAACACCATATATTTT,CASRDSSHSGNTIYF
few,TRBJ1-2,-,TRBV2,TGTGCCAGCAGTCAGGCCGGACAGAACTATGGCTACACCTTC,CASSQAGQNYGYTF
many,TRBJ2-5,TRBD2,TRBV20-1,TGCAGTGCTAGAGCGGGACTAGCGGGACGAGAGACCCAGTACTTC,CSARAGLAGRETQYF
few,TRBJ2-7,TRBD1,TRBV20-1,TGCAGTGCTAGGGAGACAGGGGATCTCTACGAGCAGTACTTC,CSARETGDLYEQYF
few,TRBJ2-3,TRBD2,TRBV5-4,TGTGCCAGCAGCGCTAGCGGGGGGACAGATACGCAGTATTTT,CASSASGGTDTQYF
-,TRBJ2-3,-,TRBV7-9,TGTGCCAGCAGCCTGAGCCCCGCGCCGTTCACAGATACGCAGTATTTT,CASSLSPAPFTDTQYF
many,TRBJ1-2,-,TRBV6-1,TGTGCCAGCACTTCCATGGGGGCCTCCGGATATGGCTACACCTTC,CASTSMGASGYGYTF
few,TRBJ2-2,-,TRBV6-1,TGTGCCAGCAGTACCGAACTCGGGACAAAGAACACCGGGGAGCTGTTTTTT,CASSTELGTKNTGELFF
-,TRBJ2-7,TRBD1,TRBV2,TGTGCCAGCAGTGTACAGGGGGTGGGCGAGCAGTACTTC,CASSVQGVGEQYF
few,TRBJ1-2,-,TRBV28,TGTGCCAGCAGCCCCTCGGTATATGGCTACACCTTC,CASSPSVYGYTF
many,TRBJ1-1,-,TRBV6-1,TGTGCCAGCCGGTCAAACACTGAAGCTTTCTTT,CASRSNTEAFF
-,TRBJ1-3,TRBD1,TRBV18,TGTGCCAGCTCGTCAACAGGGGTCCTCTCTGGAAACACCATATATTTT,CASSSTGVLSGNTIYF
few,TRBJ1-1,-,TRBV20-1,TGCAGTGCTAGGTCTTGGCAGACTCTGAACACTGAAGCTTTCTTT,CSARSWQTLNTEAFF
many,TRBJ2-1,TRBD1,TRBV6-1,TGTGCCAGCAGTGAAGCGCTGAGGGGACAGGGCAGCAATGAGCAGTTCTTC,CASSEALRGQGSNEQFF
many,TRBJ1-1,-,TRBV6-1,TGTGCCAACCCGGCGAACACTGAAGCTTTCTTT,CANPANTEAFF
many,TRBJ1-2,-,TRBV7-2,TGTGCCAGCAGCTCAGAACTTAACTATGGCTACACCTTC,CASSSELNYGYTF
-,TRBJ2-7,-,TRBV3-1,TGTGCCAGCACTCCCGCGTACGAGCAGTACTTC,CASTPAYEQYF
many,TRBJ2-7,TRBD1,TRBV18,TGTGCCAGCTCACCTGAGGGGGCTGGGGCCGAGCAGTACTTC,CASSPEGAGAEQYF
many,TRBJ1-5,-,TRBV2,TGTGCCAGCAGGGAAGGGGAAATCGGTTATAGCAATCAGCCCCAGCATTTT,CASREGEIGYSNQPQHF
many,TRBJ1-1,-,TRBV7-9,TGTGCCAGCTATCGGGGAATCACTGAAGCTTTCTTT,CASYRGITEAFF
many,TRBJ2-1,-,TRBV20-1,TGCAGTGCTAGAGATGTGTGGGCATCCTACAATGAGCAGTTCTTC,CSARDVWASYNEQFF
few,TRBJ2-3,-,TRBV19,TGTGCCAGTAAACGTGTTGGGTTCGCAGATACGCAGTATTTT,CASKRVGFADTQYF
many,TRBJ1-4,-,TRBV2,TGTGCCAGCAGTGAACCAAGTTACAGGAACAGACTGTTTTTT,CASSEPSYRNRLFF
-,TRBJ1-2,TRBD1,TRBV20-1,TGCAGTGCCCCCATAGGGGGACAGATAAGCAACTATGGCTACACCTTC,CSAPIGGQISNYGYTF
many,TRBJ1-3,-,TRBV11-3,TGTGCCAGCGCCCCCCCGGGAAACACCATATATTTT,CASAPPGNTIYF
many,TRBJ1-1,-,TRBV12-5,TGTGCTAGTGGTTTGGTACTAAGTTTTACTGAAGCTTTCTTT,CASGLVLSFTEAFF